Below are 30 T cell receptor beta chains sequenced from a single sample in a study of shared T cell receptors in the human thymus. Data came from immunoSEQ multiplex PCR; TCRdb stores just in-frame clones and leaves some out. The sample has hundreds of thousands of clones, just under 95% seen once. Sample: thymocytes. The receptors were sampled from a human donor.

CDR3 sequence: CASSLILTPYPNTGELFF. The CDR3 DNA is TGTGCCAGCAGCTTAATCCTAACACCGTACCCCAACACCGGGGAGCTGTTTTTT. This chain joins TRBV7-3 and TRBJ2-2; no clear D. Germline lookup yields CDR1 SGHTA and CDR2 FQGTGA. The CDR3 loop spans 18 amino acids. V lost 1 base to trimming and J lost 2 bases, with 17 bases between them. The full variable domain, with the rest looked up from reference TRBV7-3 and TRBJ2-2, is GAGVSQTPSNKVTEKGKYVELRCDPISGHTALYWYRQSLGQGPEFLIYFQGTGAADDSGLPNDRFFAVRPEGSVSTLKIQRTERGDSAVYLCASSLILTPYPNTGELFFGEGSRLTVL.

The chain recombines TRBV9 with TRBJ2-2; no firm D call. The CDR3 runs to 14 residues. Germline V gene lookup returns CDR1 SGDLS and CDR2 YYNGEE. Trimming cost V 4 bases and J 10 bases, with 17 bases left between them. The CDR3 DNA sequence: TGTGCCAGCAGCACCCCCGGCAGCACCTTGGAGCTGTTTTTT. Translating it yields CASSTPGSTLELFF.

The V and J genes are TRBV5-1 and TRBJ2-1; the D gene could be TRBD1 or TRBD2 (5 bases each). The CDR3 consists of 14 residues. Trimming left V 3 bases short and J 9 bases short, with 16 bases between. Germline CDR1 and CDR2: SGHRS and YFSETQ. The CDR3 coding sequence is TGCGCCAGCAGCTCCGGGACGTCCGGACGTGAGCAGTTCTTC. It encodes CASSSGTSGREQFF.

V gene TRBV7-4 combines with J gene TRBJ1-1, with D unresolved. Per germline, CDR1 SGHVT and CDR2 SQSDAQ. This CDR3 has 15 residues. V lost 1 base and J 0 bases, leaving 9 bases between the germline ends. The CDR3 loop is CASSLGRTVNTEAFF. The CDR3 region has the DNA TGTGCCAGCAGCTTAGGTAGGACTGTGAACACTGAAGCTTTCTTT.

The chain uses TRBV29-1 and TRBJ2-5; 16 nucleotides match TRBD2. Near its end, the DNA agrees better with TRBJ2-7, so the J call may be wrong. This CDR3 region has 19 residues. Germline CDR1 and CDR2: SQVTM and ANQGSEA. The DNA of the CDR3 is TGCAGCGTTGTACGTGCGCCGGGACTAGCGGGAGGGCCTGGGTACGAGCAGTACTTC. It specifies CSVVRAPGLAGGPGYEQYF.

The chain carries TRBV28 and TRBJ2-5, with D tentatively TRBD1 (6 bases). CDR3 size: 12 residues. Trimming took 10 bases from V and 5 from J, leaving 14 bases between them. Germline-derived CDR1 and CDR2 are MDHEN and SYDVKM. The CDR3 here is CATNSRGETQYF. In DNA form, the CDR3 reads TGTGCCACCAACAGTAGGGGGGAGACCCAGTACTTC.

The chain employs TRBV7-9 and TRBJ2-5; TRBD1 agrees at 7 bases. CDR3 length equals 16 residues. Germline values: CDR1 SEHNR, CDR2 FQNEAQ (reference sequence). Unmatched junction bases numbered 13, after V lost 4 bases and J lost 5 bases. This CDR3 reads CASSCSPRKTGETQYF. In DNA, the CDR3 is TGTGCCAGCAGCTGCAGTCCCCGAAAGACAGGGGAGACCCAGTACTTC.

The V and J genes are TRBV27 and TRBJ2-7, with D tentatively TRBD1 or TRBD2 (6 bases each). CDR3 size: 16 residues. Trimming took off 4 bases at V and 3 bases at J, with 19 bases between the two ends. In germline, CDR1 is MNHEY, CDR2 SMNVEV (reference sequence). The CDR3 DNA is TGTGCCAGCAGTTCAGTGGGGGGCAGGGGATACTACGAGCAGTACTTC. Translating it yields CASSSVGGRGYYEQYF.

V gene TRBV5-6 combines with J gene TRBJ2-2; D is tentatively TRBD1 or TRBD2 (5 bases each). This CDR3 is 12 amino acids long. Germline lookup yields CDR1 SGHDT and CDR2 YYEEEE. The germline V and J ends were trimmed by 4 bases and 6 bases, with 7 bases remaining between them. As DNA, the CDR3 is TGTGCCAGCAGCCGGGACCCCGGGGAGCTGTTTTTT. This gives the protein CASSRDPGELFF.

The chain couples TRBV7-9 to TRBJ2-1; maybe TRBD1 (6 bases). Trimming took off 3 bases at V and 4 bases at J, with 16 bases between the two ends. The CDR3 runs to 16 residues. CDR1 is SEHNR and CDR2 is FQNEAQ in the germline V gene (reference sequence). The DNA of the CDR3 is TGTGCCAGCAGCTTTAAACAGGGTGCGACGTACAATGAGCAGTTCTTC. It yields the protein CASSFKQGATYNEQFF.

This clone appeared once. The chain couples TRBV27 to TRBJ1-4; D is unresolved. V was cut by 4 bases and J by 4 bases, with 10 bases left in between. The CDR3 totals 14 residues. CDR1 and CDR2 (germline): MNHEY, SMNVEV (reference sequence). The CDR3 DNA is TGTGCCAGCAGTTCGATCAGGTTTAATGAAAAACTGTTTTTT. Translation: CASSSIRFNEKLFF.

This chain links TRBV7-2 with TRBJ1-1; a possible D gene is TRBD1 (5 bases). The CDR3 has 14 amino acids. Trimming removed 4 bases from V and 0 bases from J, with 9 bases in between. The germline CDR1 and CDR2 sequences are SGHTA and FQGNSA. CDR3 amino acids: CASSYGAMNTEAFF. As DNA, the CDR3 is TGTGCCAGCAGCTACGGGGCAATGAACACTGAAGCTTTCTTT.

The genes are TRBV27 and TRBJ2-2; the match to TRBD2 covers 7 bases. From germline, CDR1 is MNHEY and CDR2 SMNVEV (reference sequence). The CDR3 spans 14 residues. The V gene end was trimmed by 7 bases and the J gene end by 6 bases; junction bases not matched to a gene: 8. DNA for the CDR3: TGTGCCAGCAAGGGAGGGTCGGGTGCCGGGGAGCTGTTTTTT. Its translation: CASKGGSGAGELFF.

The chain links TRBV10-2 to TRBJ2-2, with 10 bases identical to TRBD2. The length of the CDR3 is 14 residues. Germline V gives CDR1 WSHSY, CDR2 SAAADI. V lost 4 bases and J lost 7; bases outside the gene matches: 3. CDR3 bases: TGCGCCAGCAGTGGTGGACTAGCGGACGGGGAGCTGTTTTTT. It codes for CASSGGLADGELFF.

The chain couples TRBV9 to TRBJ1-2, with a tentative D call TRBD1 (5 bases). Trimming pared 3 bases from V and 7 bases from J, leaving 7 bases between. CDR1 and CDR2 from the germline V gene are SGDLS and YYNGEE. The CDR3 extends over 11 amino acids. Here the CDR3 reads CASSGTPGYTF. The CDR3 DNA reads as TGTGCCAGCAGCGGGACACCTGGCTACACCTTC.

The chain's CDR3 is CASSTPGQGGTGELFF. CDR3 in DNA: TGCGCCAGCAGCACCCCGGGACAGGGAGGTACCGGGGAGCTGTTTTTT. This chain links TRBV5-1 with TRBJ2-2, with TRBD1 identical over 9 bases. The V segment lost 4 bases and the J segment 5 bases; nucleotides outside the gene matches: 9. Germline loops: CDR1 SGHRS, CDR2 YFSETQ. This CDR3 comprises 16 residues.

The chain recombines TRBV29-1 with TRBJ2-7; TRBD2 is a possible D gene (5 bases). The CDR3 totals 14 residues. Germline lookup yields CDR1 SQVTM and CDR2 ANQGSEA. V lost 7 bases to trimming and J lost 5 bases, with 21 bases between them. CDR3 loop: CSASPRTGSDEQYF. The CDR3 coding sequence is TGCAGCGCTTCCCCTCGGACGGGGAGCGACGAGCAGTACTTC.

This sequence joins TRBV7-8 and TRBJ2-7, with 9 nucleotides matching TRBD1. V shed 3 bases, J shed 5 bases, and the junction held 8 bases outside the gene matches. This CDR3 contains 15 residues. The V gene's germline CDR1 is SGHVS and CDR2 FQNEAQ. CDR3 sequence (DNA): TGTGCCAGCAGCTTCGGGGACAGGGACTTTCACGAGCAGTACTTC. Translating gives CASSFGDRDFHEQYF.

The CDR3 protein is CASRHPGTENQPQHF. In nucleotides, the CDR3 is TGTGCCAGCAGACACCCCGGGACAGAGAATCAGCCCCAGCATTTT. The gene calls are TRBV7-2 and TRBJ1-5, with 7 bases that match TRBD1. The CDR3 consists of 15 residues. V lost 6 bases, J lost 4 bases, and 9 bases stayed unmatched. CDR1 is SGHTA and CDR2 is FQGNSA in the germline V gene.

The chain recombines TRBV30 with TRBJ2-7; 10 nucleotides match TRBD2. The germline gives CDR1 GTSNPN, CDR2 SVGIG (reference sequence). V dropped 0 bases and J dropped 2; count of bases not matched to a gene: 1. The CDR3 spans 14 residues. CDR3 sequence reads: CAWSVGLAAYEQYF. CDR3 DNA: TGTGCCTGGAGTGTAGGACTAGCGGCCTACGAGCAGTACTTC.

The CDR3 loop reads CASSLDRADEQYF. CDR3 bases: TGTGCCAGCAGCTTGGACCGGGCGGACGAGCAGTACTTC. The chain recombines TRBV5-4 with TRBJ2-7; D not certain. The germline V and J ends were trimmed by 0 bases and 5 bases, with 9 bases remaining between them. CDR3 length: 13 residues. Germline V gene lookup returns CDR1 SGHNT and CDR2 YYREEE (reference sequence).

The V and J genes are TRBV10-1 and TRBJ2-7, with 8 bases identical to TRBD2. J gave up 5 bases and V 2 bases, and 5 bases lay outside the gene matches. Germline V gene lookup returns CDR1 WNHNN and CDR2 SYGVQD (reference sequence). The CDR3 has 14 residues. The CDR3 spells CASSEEGSGDEQYF. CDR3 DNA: TGCGCCAGCAGTGAGGAAGGTAGCGGGGACGAGCAGTACTTC.

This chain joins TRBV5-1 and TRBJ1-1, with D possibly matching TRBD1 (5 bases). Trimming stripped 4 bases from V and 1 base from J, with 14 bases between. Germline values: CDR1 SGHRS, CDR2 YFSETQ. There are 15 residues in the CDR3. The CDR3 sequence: CASSAVQGQNTEAFF. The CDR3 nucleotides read TGCGCCAGCAGCGCCGTTCAGGGCCAGAACACTGAAGCTTTCTTT.

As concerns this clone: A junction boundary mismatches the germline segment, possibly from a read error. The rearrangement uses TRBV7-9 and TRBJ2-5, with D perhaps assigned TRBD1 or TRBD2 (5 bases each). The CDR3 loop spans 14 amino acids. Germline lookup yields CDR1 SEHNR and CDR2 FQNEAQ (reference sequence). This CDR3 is CPDILGFWGETQYF. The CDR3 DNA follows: TGCCCTGATATATTAGGTTTTTGGGGGGAGACCCAGTACTTC.

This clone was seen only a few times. In DNA form, the CDR3 reads TGCGCCAGCAGCTTTCGGACAGGGATCCAATATGGCTACACCTTC. Its translation: CASSFRTGIQYGYTF. V and J are TRBV5-1 and TRBJ1-2, with 8 bases lining up with TRBD1. CDR1 is SGHRS, CDR2 YFSETQ, per germline. The CDR3 spans 15 residues. V dropped 2 bases and J dropped 5; count of bases not matched to a gene: 8.

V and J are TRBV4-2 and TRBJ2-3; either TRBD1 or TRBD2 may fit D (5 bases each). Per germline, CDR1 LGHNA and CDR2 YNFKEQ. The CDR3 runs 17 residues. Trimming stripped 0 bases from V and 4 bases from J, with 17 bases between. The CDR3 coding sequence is TGTGCCAGCAGCCAAGATCACCGGGGACCCCCCCCAGATACGCAGTATTTT. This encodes CASSQDHRGPPPDTQYF.

CDR3 in amino acids: CASSQSLAGITYNEQFF. CDR3 coding DNA: TGCGCCAGCAGCCAATCTCTAGCGGGAATAACATACAATGAGCAGTTCTTC. The chain uses TRBV4-1 and TRBJ2-1, with 9 nucleotides matching TRBD2. The junction had 9 bases not matched to a gene; V was cut back by 2 bases and J by 4 bases. This CDR3 is 17 amino acids long. Germline loops: CDR1 MGHRA, CDR2 YSYEKL.

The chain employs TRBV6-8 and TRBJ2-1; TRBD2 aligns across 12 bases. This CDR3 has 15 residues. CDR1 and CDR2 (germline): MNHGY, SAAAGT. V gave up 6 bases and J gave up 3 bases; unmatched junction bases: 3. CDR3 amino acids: CASSPTSGSYNEQFF. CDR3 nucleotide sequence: TGTGCCAGCAGCCCGACTAGCGGGAGCTACAATGAGCAGTTCTTC.

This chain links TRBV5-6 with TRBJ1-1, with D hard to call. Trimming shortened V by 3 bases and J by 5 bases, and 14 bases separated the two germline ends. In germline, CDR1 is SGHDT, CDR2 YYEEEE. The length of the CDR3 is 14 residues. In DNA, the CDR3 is TGTGCCAGCAGCTCCCCCGACCCTGGGACTGAAGCTTTCTTT. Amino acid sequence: CASSSPDPGTEAFF.

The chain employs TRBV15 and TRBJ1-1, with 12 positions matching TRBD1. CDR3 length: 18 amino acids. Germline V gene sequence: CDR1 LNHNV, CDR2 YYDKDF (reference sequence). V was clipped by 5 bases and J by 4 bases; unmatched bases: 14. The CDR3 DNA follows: TGTGCCACCAGCGGCAGCCGGGACAGGGGGCCCGGAGGCACTGAAGCTTTCTTT. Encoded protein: CATSGSRDRGPGGTEAFF.